In this sample, the clone carrying this TCR beta chain turned up many times. The target antigen is unknown. The sample comes from a study of Graves' ophthalmopathy and Graves' hyperthyroidism. Study outcomes and limitations: From stable hyperthyroidism, ophthalmopathy was separated by a 13-signature model with 85% to 90% sensitivity and roughly 84% specificity. Among expanded thyroid clonotypes above 0.001 frequency, most also occurred in blood.

Scientists amplified the TCR beta CDR3 regions from RNA transcripts. An initial RT-PCR round employing HTBI primers preceded a second-round multiplex PCR. TCRdb ran MiXCR on the multiplex PCR reads and lists one entry per CDR3 protein. This sample has 200,000 to 250,000 distinct CDR3 sequences; around 45% occur once, and the top ten carry less than 50%. CDR1 and CDR2 from the germline V gene are SGHTA and FQGNSA. J was trimmed by 1 base and V by 7 bases; bases with no gene match: 10. The CDR3 contains 16 residues. Other autoimmune diseases, uncontrolled infections, pregnancy or lactation led to the exclusion of patients.

The chain joins TRBV7-2 to TRBJ1-5; 7 nucleotides agree with TRBD1. Sequenced sample: peripheral blood. This TCR was sampled from an adult man with Graves' ophthalmopathy. The CDR3 nucleotides are TGTGCCAGCACCTACTCTCCGACAGGGAGCAATCAGCCCCAGCATTTT. Its translation is CASTYSPTGSNQPQHF.